This entry concerns a single TCR beta chain. Its cognate antigen is unknown. The CDR3 has 15 residues. Germline V gene lookup returns CDR1 SGHRS and CDR2 YFSETQ. Trimming took 5 bases from V and 0 from J, leaving 12 bases between them. These data originate in a study of shared clonotypes between healthy human individuals. General study points: Shared across a handful of donors were 5% to 6% of the naive CD4 clonotypes.

The repertoire was sequenced with immunoSEQ multiplex PCR; TCRdb's copy has only in-frame clones and lacks some. The sample shows about 2 million clones, roughly 94% of them seen only once. The receptor comes from a man between 18 and 29 years old in good health. The sample taken for sequencing was naive CD4+ T cells sorted from blood. Subset indicated: CD45RA+ positively selected. The rearrangement links TRBV5-1 to TRBJ1-5, with D uncertain. The DNA of the CDR3 is TGCGCCAGCAGAGAAAACAGTAATAGCAATCAGCCCCAGCATTTT. Translation: CASRENSNSNQPQHF.